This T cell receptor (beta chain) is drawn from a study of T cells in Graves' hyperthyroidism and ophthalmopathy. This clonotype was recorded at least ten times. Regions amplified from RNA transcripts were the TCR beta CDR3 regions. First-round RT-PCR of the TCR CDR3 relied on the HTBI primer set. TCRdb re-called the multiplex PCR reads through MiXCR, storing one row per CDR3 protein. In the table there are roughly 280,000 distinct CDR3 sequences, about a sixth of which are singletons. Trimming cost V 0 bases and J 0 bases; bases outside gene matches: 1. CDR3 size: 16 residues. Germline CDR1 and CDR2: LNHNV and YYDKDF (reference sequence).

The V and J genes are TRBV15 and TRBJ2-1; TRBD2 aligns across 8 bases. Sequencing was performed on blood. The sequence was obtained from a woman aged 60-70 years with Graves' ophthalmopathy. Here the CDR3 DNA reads TGTGCCACCAGCAGAGATAGCGGGAACTCCTACAATGAGCAGTTCTTC. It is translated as CATSRDSGNSYNEQFF.